What follows are 16 T cell receptor beta chains derived from one specimen sequenced in a study of blood T cell repertoires in COVID-19. Produced via immunoSEQ multiplex PCR; TCRdb's table is partial and in-frame only. The data contain roughly 67,000 clones, around 80% of them singletons. Sequencing was performed on peripheral blood. These TCRs come from a human donor in a cohort sampled during active COVID-19.

In its sample, this clone was seen once. V usage is TRBV7-8 and J usage is TRBJ1-5; 7 positions agree with TRBD1. This CDR3 is 15 amino acids long. Germline V gene lookup returns CDR1 SGHVS and CDR2 FQNEAQ. V gave up 2 bases and J gave up 3 bases; unmatched junction bases: 4. The CDR3 coding sequence is TGTGCCAGCAGCTTAAACAGGGGCTTCAATCAGCCCCAGCATTTT. Its protein is CASSLNRGFNQPQHF.

This chain links TRBV28 with TRBJ2-4; 7 bases map to TRBD2. V trimming: 3 bases; J trimming: 8 bases; junction bases outside the gene matches: 10. CDR3 length equals 15 residues. Germline CDR1 is MDHEN and CDR2 is SYDVKM. Here the CDR3 reads CASSFGGSSEDIQYF. The CDR3 DNA is TGTGCCAGCAGTTTCGGGGGGTCGTCGGAGGACATTCAGTACTTC.

The chain carries TRBV7-6 and TRBJ1-2; TRBD1 aligns across 8 bases. Germline CDR1 is SGHVS and CDR2 is FNYEAQ. There are 17 residues in the CDR3. V lost 1 base and J lost 4; bases outside the gene matches: 11. CDR3 bases: TGTGCCAGCAGCTTAGAGGGCAGGGGGCGAGGGATCTATGGCTACACCTTC. Its translation: CASSLEGRGRGIYGYTF.

This chain uses TRBV6-2 or TRBV6-3 with TRBJ2-3; 8 nucleotides align to TRBD2. CDR1 MNHEY and CDR2 SVGEGT come from the germline V gene. V gave up 5 bases and J gave up 2 bases; unmatched junction bases: 3. The CDR3 is 14 residues long. The CDR3 loop is CASSRGGPTDTQYF. The CDR3 nucleotides read TGTGCCAGCAGTCGGGGGGGACCCACAGATACGCAGTATTTT.

This clone appeared a few times. CDR3 coding DNA: TGTGCCAGCAGTACCCTTGGACAGGGGCGTTCCGAAGCTTTCTTT. It translates to CASSTLGQGRSEAFF. The chain uses TRBV28 and TRBJ1-1; 9 bases map to TRBD1. The ends lost 5 bases at V and 8 bases at J; junction bases unmatched: 12. The CDR3 runs to 15 residues. The V gene's germline CDR1 is MDHEN and CDR2 SYDVKM.

In DNA, the CDR3 is TGTGCCAGCAGCCAAGTAACAGGTGGGACCGGGGAGCTGTTTTTT. Its translation: CASSQVTGGTGELFF. V is TRBV4-2 and J is TRBJ2-2; TRBD1 is a possible D gene (5 bases). Trimming took off 1 base at V and 5 bases at J, with 11 bases between the two ends. Germline CDR1 reads LGHNA; CDR2 reads YNFKEQ. The CDR3 extends over 15 amino acids.

The chain carries TRBV5-1 and TRBJ2-3; D gene unclear. Looked up from germline, CDR1 is SGHRS and CDR2 is YFSETQ. This CDR3 comprises 15 residues. Trimming pared 0 bases from V and 4 bases from J, leaving 12 bases between. For the CDR3, the DNA is TGCGCCAGCAGCTTGGCCGTATTCGAGGCAGATACGCAGTATTTT. It is translated as CASSLAVFEADTQYF.

The V gene is TRBV19, the J gene TRBJ1-2; 9 bases agree with TRBD1. The CDR3 has 16 amino acids. V lost 4 bases to trimming and J lost 3 bases; unmatched junction nucleotides: 9. Per the germline V gene, CDR1 is LNHDA and CDR2 is SQIVND (reference sequence). The DNA for the CDR3 is TGTGCCAGTAGTAGAATATCGGGACAGGGTGACTATGGCTACACCTTC. Its translation is CASSRISGQGDYGYTF.

This clone has just a few counts. The V and J genes are TRBV28 and TRBJ2-1; 15 nucleotides match TRBD2. CDR3 length: 16 residues. Per the germline V gene, CDR1 is MDHEN and CDR2 is SYDVKM. V gave up 5 bases and J gave up 7 bases; unmatched junction bases: 6. The CDR3 is CASSRPGLAGGNEQFF. For the CDR3, the DNA is TGTGCCAGCAGTAGACCGGGACTAGCGGGAGGTAATGAGCAGTTCTTC. Variable domain in full (rest from reference TRBV28 and TRBJ2-1): DVKVTQSSRYLVKRTGEKVFLECVQDMDHENMFWYRQDPGLGLRLIYFSYDVKMKEKGDIPEGYSVSREKKERFSLILESASTNQTSMYLCASSRPGLAGGNEQFFGPGTRLTVL.

The gene calls are TRBV7-8 and TRBJ2-4, with 7 bases fitting TRBD2. CDR1 and CDR2 from the germline V gene are SGHVS and FQNEAQ. The J segment lost 5 bases and the V segment lost 2 bases, leaving 9 bases of the junction unmatched. This CDR3 comprises 16 residues. The CDR3 spells CASSLQGGEGQNIQYF. Here the CDR3 DNA reads TGTGCCAGCAGCTTACAAGGAGGGGAGGGACAAAACATTCAGTACTTC. Filled out from reference TRBV7-8 and TRBJ2-4, the complete variable domain reads GAGVSQSPRYKVAKRGQDVALRCDPISGHVSLFWYQQALGQGPEFLTYFQNEAQLDKSGLPSDRFFAERPEGSVSTLKIQRTQQEDSAVYLCASSLQGGEGQNIQYFGAGTRLSVL.

This chain joins TRBV2 and TRBJ2-7; D gene ambiguous. The CDR3 runs to 11 residues. Germline-derived CDR1 and CDR2 are SNHLY and FYNNEI. The germline V and J ends were trimmed by 5 bases and 5 bases, with 7 bases remaining between them. CDR3: CASSPLNEQYF. CDR3 DNA sequence: TGTGCCAGCAGTCCCCTTAACGAGCAGTACTTC.

The gene calls are TRBV7-2 and TRBJ2-3, with 11 nucleotides matching TRBD2. The CDR3 sequence is 16 residues long. In germline, CDR1 is SGHTA, CDR2 FQGNSA. V lost 5 bases and J lost 3; bases outside the gene matches: 7. The CDR3 sequence: CASSRSGGARTDTQYF. CDR3 in DNA: TGTGCCAGCAGCCGTAGCGGGGGGGCTCGGACAGATACGCAGTATTTT.

The gene calls are TRBV11-2 and TRBJ2-4; D is uncertain. The CDR3 contains 13 residues. With 1 base removed from V and 7 bases from J, the gap between germline ends came to 8 bases. Germline CDR1 reads SGHAT; CDR2 reads FQNNGV. The CDR3 bases are TGTGCCAGCAGCTTAGGAGGTTGGAACATTCAGTACTTC. Protein: CASSLGGWNIQYF. Drawing the rest from reference TRBV11-2 and TRBJ2-4, the complete variable domain is EAGVAQSPRYKIIEKRQSVAFWCNPISGHATLYWYQQILGQGPKLLIQFQNNGVVDDSQLPKDRFSAERLKGVDSTLKIQPAKLEDSAVYLCASSLGGWNIQYFGAGTRLSVL.

The genes are TRBV6-2 or TRBV6-3 and TRBJ2-7, with D possibly TRBD1 on 5 matching bases. Deletions cut 5 bases from V and 2 bases from J, with 19 bases between. Germline V gene lookup returns CDR1 MNHEY and CDR2 SVGEGT. The CDR3 covers 16 residues. The CDR3, as DNA: TGTGCCAGCAGTCCAATCAGGGCCCGGGCGACCTACGAGCAGTACTTC. Translated: CASSPIRARATYEQYF.

J is TRBJ2-2 and V is TRBV6-5, with 10 bases identical to TRBD1. The J segment lost 3 bases and the V segment lost 4 bases, leaving 5 bases of the junction unmatched. Germline assignment: CDR1 MNHEY and CDR2 SVGAGI. The CDR3 is 16 residues long. CDR3 nucleotide sequence: TGTGCCAGCAGTTCTGACAGGGGGCGTTACACCGGGGAGCTGTTTTTT. Encoded protein: CASSSDRGRYTGELFF.

The chain's CDR3 is CAISTSGGLTRADTQYF. DNA of the CDR3: TGTGCCATCAGCACTAGCGGGGGGCTGACTAGGGCAGATACGCAGTATTTT. V and J are TRBV10-3 and TRBJ2-3; 12 nucleotides line up with TRBD2. CDR3 length: 17 amino acids. Trimming removed 6 bases from V and 4 bases from J; junction bases left unmatched: 11. The germline V gene has CDR1 ENHRY and CDR2 SYGVKD.